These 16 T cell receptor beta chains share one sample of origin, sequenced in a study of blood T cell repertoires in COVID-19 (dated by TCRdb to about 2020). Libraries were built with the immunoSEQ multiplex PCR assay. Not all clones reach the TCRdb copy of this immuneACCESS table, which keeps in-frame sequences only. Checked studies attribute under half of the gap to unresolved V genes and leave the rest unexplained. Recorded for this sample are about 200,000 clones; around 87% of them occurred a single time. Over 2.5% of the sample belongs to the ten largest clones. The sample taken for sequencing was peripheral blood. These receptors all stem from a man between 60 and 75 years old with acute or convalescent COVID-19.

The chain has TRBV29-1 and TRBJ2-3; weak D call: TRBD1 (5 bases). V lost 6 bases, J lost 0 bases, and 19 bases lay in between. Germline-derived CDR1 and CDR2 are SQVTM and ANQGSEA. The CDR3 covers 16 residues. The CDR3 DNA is TGCAGCGTACAAGACAGTCCTCGGGTTAGCACAGATACGCAGTATTTT. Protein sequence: CSVQDSPRVSTDTQYF.

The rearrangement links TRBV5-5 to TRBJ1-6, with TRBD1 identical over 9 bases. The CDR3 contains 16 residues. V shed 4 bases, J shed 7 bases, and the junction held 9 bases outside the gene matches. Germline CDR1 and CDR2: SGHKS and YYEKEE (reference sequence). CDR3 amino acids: CASSNPPGQGNSPLHF. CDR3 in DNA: TGTGCCAGCAGCAACCCCCCGGGACAGGGAAATTCACCCCTCCACTTT.

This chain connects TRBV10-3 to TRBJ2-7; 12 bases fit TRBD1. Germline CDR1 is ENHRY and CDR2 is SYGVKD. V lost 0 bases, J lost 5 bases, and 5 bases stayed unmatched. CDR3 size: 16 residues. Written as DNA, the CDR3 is TGTGCCATCAGTGAGTCGATGGGACAGGGGGCGGACGAGCAGTACTTC. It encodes CAISESMGQGADEQYF.

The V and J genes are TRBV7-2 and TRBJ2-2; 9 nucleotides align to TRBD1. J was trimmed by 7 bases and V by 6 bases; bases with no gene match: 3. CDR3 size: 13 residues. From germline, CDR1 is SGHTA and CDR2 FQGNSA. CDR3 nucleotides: TGTGCCAGCAGGGACAGGGGTGGCGGGGAGCTGTTTTTT. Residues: CASRDRGGGELFF. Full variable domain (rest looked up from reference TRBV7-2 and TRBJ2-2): GAGVSQSPSNKVTEKGKDVELRCDPISGHTALYWYRQSLGQGLEFLIYFQGNSAPDKSGLPSDRFSAERTGGSVSTLTIQRTQQEDSAVYLCASRDRGGGELFFGEGSRLTVL.

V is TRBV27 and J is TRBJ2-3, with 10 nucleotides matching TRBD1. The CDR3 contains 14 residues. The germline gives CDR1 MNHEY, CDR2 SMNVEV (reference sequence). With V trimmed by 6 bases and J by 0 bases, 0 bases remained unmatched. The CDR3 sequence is CASRGQGSTDTQYF. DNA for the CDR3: TGTGCCAGCAGGGGACAGGGGAGCACAGATACGCAGTATTTT.

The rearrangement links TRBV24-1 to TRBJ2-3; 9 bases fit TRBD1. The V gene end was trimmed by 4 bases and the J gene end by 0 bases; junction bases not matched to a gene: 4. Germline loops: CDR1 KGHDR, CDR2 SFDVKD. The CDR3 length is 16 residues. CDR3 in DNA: TGTGCCACCAGTGACTACGGGACAGGGAGCACAGATACGCAGTATTTT. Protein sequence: CATSDYGTGSTDTQYF.

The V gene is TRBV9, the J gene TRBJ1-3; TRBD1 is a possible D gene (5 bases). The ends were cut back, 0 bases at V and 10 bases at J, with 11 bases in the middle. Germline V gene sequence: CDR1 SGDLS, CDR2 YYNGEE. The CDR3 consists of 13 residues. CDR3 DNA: TGTGCCAGCAGCGTAGAGCAGGGTTGGACCATATATTTT. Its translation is CASSVEQGWTIYF.

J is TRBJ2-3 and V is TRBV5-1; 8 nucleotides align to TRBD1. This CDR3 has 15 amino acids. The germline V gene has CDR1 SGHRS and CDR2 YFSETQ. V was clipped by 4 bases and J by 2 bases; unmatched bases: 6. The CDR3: CASSGTGLDTDTQYF. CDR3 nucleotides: TGCGCCAGCAGCGGGACAGGACTTGACACAGATACGCAGTATTTT.

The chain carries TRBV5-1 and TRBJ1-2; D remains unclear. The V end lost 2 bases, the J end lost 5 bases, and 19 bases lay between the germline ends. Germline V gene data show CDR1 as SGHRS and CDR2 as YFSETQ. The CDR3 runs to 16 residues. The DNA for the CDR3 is TGCGCCAGCAGCTTTTCCTTCGGGGAGGGTGAATATGGCTACACCTTC. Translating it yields CASSFSFGEGEYGYTF. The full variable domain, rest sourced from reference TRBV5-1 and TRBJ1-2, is KAGVTQTPRYLIKTRGQQVTLSCSPISGHRSVSWYQQTPGQGLQFLFEYFSETQRNKGNFPGRFSGRQFSNSRSEMNVSTLELGDSALYLCASSFSFGEGEYGYTFGSGTRLTVV.

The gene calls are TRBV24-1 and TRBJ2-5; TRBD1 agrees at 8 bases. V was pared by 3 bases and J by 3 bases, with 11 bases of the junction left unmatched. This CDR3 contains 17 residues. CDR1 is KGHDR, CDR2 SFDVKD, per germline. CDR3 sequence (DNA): TGTGCCACCAGTGATCCGGGACAGGTTGAATGGGAAGAGACCCAGTACTTC. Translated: CATSDPGQVEWEETQYF.

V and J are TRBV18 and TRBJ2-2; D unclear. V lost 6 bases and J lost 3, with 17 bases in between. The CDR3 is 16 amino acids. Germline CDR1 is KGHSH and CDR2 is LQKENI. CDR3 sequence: CASSRRLNRDTGELFF. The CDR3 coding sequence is TGTGCCAGCTCGCGCAGGTTGAACCGAGACACCGGGGAGCTGTTTTTT.

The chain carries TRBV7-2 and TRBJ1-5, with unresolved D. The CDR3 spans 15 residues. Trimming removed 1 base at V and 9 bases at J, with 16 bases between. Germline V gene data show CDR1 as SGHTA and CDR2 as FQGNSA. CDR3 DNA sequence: TGTGCCAGCAGCTTAGATACAGACACCTCTGGGCCCCAGCATTTT. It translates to CASSLDTDTSGPQHF.

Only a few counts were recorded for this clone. Here the CDR3 reads CASSQDWAGGYNEQFF. The CDR3 DNA sequence: TGTGCCAGCAGCCAAGATTGGGCAGGGGGCTACAATGAGCAGTTCTTC. This chain connects TRBV3-1 (or the pseudogene TRBV3-2) to TRBJ2-1; 7 positions match TRBD1. The germline gives CDR1 LGHDT, CDR2 YNNKEL (reference sequence). V dropped 0 bases and J dropped 3; count of bases not matched to a gene: 5. The CDR3 extends over 16 amino acids.

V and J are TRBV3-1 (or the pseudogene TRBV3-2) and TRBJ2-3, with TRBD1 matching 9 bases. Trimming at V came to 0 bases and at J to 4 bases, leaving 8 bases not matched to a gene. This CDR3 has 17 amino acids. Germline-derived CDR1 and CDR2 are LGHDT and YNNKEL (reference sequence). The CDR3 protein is CASSQDRTGVVSDTQYF. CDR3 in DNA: TGTGCCAGCAGCCAAGACCGGACAGGGGTTGTGTCAGATACGCAGTATTTT.

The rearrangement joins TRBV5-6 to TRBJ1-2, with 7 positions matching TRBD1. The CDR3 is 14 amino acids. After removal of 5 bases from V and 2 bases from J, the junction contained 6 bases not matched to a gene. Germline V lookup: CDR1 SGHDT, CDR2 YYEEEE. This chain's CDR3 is CASRRDRSNYGYTF. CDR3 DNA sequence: TGTGCCAGCAGACGGGACAGATCGAACTATGGCTACACCTTC.

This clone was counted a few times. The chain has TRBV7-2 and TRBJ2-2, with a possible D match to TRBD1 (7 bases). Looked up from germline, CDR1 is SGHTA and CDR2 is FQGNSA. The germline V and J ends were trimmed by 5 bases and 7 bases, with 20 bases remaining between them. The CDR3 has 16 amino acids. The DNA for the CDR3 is TGTGCCAGCAGCCCCAGGCAGGGGGGAAACGGCGGGGAGCTGTTTTTT. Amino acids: CASSPRQGGNGGELFF.